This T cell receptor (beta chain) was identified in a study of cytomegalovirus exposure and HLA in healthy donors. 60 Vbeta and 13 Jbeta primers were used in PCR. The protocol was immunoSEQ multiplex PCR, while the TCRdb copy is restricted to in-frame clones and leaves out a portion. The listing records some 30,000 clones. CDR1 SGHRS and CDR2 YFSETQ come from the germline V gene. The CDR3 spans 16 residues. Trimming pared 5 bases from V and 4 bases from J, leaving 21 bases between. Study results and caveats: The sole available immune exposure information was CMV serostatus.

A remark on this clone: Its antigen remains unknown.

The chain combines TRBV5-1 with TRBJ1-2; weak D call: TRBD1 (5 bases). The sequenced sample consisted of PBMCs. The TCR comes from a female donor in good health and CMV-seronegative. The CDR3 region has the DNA TGCGCCAGCAGATTGACGACCGGGACTGAAATCTATGGCTACACCTTC. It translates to CASRLTTGTEIYGYTF.